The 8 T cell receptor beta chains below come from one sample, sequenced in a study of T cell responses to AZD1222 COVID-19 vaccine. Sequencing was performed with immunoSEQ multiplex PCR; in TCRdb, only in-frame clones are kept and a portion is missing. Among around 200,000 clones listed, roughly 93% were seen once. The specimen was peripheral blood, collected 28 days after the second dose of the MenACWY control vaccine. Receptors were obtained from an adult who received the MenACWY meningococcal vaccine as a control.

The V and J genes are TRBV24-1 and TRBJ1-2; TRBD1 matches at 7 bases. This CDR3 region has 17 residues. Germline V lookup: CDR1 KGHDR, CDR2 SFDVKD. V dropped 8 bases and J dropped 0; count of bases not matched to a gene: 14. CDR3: CATTYVMGQPANYGYTF. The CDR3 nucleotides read TGTGCCACCACTTACGTAATGGGACAGCCAGCTAACTATGGCTACACCTTC.

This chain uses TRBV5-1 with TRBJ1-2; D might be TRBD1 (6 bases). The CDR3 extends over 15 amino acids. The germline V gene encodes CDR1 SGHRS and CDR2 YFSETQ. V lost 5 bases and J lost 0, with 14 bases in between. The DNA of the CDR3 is TGCGCCAGCAGTCGACAGGTCGAAGCTAACTATGGCTACACCTTC. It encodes CASSRQVEANYGYTF.

The CDR3 loop is CASSTPQGDTTNYGYTF. CDR3 nucleotide sequence: TGTGCCAGTAGTACGCCGCAGGGGGACACCACTAACTATGGCTACACCTTC. The chain recombines TRBV19 with TRBJ1-2, with TRBD1 identical over 7 bases. V shed 4 bases, J shed 0 bases, and the junction held 11 bases outside the gene matches. Germline V gene data show CDR1 as LNHDA and CDR2 as SQIVND (reference sequence). CDR3 length equals 17 residues. Based on the CDR3 plus reference TRBV19 and TRBJ1-2, the full variable domain is DGGITQSPKYLFRKEGQNVTLSCEQNLNHDAMYWYRQDPGQGLRLIYYSQIVNDFQKGDIAEGYSVSREKKESFPLTVTSAQKNPTAFYLCASSTPQGDTTNYGYTFGSGTRLTVV.

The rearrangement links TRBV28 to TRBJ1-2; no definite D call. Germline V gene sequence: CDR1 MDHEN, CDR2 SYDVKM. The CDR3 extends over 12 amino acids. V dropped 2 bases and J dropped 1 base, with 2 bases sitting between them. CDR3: CASSLINYGYTF. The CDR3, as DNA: TGTGCCAGCAGTTTAATTAACTATGGCTACACCTTC.

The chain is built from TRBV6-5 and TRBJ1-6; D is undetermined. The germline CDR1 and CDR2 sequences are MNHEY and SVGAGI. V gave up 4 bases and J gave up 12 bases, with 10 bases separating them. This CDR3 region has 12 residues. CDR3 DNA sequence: TGTGCCAGCAGTTTCCGGGGAAGACCCCTCCACTTT. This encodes CASSFRGRPLHF.

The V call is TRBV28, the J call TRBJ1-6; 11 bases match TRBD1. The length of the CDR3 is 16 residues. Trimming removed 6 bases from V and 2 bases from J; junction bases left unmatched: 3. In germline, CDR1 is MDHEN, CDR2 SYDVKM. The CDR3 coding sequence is TGTGCCAGCAGGGGGGACAGGGGGACCTATAATTCACCCCTCCACTTT. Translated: CASRGDRGTYNSPLHF.

The CDR3, as DNA: TGTGCCAGCAGCTTTATGACTAGCGGGGGTTGGTCCTACAATGAGCAGTTCTTC. It specifies CASSFMTSGGWSYNEQFF. The chain carries TRBV7-2 and TRBJ2-1, with TRBD2 identical over 12 bases. V lost 3 bases to trimming and J lost 1 base; unmatched junction nucleotides: 7. CDR3 size: 18 residues. Germline V gene sequence: CDR1 SGHTA, CDR2 FQGNSA.

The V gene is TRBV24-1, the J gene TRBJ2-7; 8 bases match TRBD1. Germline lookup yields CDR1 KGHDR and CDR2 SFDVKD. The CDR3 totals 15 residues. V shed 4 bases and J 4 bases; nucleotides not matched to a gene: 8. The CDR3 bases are TGTGCCACCAGTGACCCTCAGGGGGCAAGTTACGAGCAGTACTTC. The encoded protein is CATSDPQGASYEQYF.